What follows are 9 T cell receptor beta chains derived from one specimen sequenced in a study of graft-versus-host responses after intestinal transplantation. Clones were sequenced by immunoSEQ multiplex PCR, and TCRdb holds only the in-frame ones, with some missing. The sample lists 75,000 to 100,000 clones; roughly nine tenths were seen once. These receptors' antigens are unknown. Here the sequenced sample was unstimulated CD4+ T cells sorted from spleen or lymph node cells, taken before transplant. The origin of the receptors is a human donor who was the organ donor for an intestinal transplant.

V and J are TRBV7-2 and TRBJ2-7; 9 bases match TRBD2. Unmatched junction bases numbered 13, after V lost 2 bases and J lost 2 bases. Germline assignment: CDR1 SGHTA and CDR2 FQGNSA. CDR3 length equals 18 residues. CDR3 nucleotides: TGTGCCAGCAGCTTACACGCCGGGACTAGCCTACTAACCTACGAGCAGTACTTC. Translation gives CASSLHAGTSLLTYEQYF.

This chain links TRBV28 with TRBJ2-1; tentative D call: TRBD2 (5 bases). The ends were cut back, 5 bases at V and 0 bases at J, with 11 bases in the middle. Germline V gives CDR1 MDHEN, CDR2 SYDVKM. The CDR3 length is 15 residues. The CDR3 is CASSRSGSSYNEQFF. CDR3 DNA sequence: TGTGCCAGCAGTCGCAGCGGAAGCTCCTACAATGAGCAGTTCTTC.

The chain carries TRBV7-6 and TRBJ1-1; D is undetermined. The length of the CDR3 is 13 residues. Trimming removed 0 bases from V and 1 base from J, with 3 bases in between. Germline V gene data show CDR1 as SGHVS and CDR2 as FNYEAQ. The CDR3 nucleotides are TGTGCCAGCAGCTTAGCTAGGAACACTGAAGCTTTCTTT. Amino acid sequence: CASSLARNTEAFF.

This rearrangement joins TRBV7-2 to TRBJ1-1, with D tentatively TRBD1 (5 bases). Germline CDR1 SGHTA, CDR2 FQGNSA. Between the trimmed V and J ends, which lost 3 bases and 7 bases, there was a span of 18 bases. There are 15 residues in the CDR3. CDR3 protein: CASSLGGWGILEAFF. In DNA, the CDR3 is TGTGCCAGCAGCTTGGGGGGATGGGGCATTCTTGAAGCTTTCTTT.

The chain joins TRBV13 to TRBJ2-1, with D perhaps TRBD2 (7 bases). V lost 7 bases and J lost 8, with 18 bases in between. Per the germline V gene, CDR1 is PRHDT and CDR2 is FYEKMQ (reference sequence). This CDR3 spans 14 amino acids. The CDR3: CASTTPGGLDEQFF. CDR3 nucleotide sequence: TGTGCCAGCACTACCCCCGGGGGGCTGGATGAGCAGTTCTTC.

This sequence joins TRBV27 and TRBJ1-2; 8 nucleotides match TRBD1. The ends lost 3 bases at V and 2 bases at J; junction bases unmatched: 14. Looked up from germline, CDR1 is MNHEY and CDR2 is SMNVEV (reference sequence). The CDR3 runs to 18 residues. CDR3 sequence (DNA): TGTGCCAGCAGTTTTCGAGTGTCAGGGGGCTCCCCGAACTATGGCTACACCTTC. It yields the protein CASSFRVSGGSPNYGYTF.

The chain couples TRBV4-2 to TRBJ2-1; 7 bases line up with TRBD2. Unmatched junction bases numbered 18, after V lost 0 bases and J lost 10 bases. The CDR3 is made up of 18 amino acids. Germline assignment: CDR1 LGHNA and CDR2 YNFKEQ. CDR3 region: CASSQEATASGPLREQFF. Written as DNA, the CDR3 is TGTGCCAGCAGCCAAGAGGCGACTGCTAGCGGTCCCCTAAGAGAGCAGTTCTTC.

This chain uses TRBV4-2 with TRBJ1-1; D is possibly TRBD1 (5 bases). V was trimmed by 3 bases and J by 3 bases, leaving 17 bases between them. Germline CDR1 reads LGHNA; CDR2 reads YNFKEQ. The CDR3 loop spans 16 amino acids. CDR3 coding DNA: TGTGCCAGCAGCCAGTCTTCGACAGCCGTCTACACTGAAGCTTTCTTT. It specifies CASSQSSTAVYTEAFF.

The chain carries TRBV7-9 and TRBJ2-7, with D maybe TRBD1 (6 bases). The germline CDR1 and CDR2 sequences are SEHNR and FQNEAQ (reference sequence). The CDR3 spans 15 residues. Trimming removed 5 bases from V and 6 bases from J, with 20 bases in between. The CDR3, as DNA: TGTGCCAGCAGCGCGCCGCGACAGGTATTAAGCGAGCAGTACTTC. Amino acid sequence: CASSAPRQVLSEQYF.